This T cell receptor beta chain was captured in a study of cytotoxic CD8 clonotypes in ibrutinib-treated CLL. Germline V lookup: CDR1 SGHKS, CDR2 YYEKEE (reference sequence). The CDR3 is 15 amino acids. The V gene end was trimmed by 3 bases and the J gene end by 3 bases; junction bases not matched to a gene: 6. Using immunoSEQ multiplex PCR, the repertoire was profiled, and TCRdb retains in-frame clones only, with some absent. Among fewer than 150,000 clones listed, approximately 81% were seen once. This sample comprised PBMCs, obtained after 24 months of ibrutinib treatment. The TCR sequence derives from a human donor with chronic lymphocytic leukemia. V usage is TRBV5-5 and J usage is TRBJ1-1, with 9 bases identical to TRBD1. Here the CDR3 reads CASSSPRTGDTEAFF. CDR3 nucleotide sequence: TGTGCCAGCAGCTCGCCAAGGACAGGGGACACTGAAGCTTTCTTT.